The present TCR beta chain was sequenced within a study of blood T cell repertoires in COVID-19. Sequencing was performed with immunoSEQ multiplex PCR; in TCRdb, only in-frame clones are kept and a portion is missing. This sample yields about 32,000 clones, of which 70% to 90% are seen a single time; 5.5% belongs to the top ten. Germline V CDR1 and CDR2: ENHRY, SYGVKD. Germline trimming cut 10 bases from V and 7 bases from J; bases unmatched to any gene: 7. The CDR3 loop spans 12 amino acids. The TCR was taken from a woman aged 80 or older with active or convalescent COVID-19. The sample consisted of peripheral blood. J is TRBJ1-1 and V is TRBV10-3; 9 bases agree with TRBD1. CDR3 sequence: CATKQGAGEAFF. The CDR3 DNA reads as TGTGCCACCAAACAGGGGGCTGGTGAAGCTTTCTTT.